The 20 T cell receptor beta chains given below trace back to one sample, sequenced in a study of blood T cells in healthy people across ages. Together with a sample-barcoded 5' primer, a J-beta primer mix was included in a second PCR lasting roughly 6 to 12 cycles. Using its own MiXCR run on the 5' RACE reads, TCRdb lists one record per CDR3 protein. The sample shows roughly 1.7 million distinct CDR3 sequences, almost 35% of them seen only once. The sequencing sample was made of blood. The receptor set was obtained from a woman in her 30s in good health.

The V call is TRBV4-1, the J call TRBJ2-3; TRBD2 agrees at 13 bases. Per germline, CDR1 MGHRA and CDR2 YSYEKL. The junction had 4 bases not matched to a gene; V was cut back by 4 bases and J by 3 bases. This CDR3 contains 16 residues. CDR3: CASSPWTSGRTDTQYF. The CDR3 DNA is TGCGCCAGCAGCCCCTGGACTAGCGGGAGAACAGATACGCAGTATTTT.

In its sample, this clonotype was seen many times. The junction departs from the called germline gene at one end, perhaps through a read error. The chain is built from TRBV5-1 and TRBJ1-5, with D perhaps TRBD1 (5 bases). Germline loops: CDR1 SGHRS, CDR2 YFSETQ. The CDR3 is 13 residues long. The DNA of the CDR3 is TGTGCCAGCAGTTTAGCGGGGGGTCAGCCCCAGCATTTT. This codes for CASSLAGGQPQHF.

With regard to this clonotype: A single base separates this from a much larger clone, so it may be a read error. V usage is TRBV6-2 or TRBV6-3 and J usage is TRBJ2-1; the D is unclear. V lost 1 base to trimming and J lost 3 bases, with 1 base between them. From germline, CDR1 is MNHEY and CDR2 SVGEGT. There are 12 residues in the CDR3. The CDR3 DNA reads TGTGCCAGCAGTTACTTCTACAATGAGCAGTTCTTC. Protein product: CASSYFYNEQFF.

The V gene is TRBV6-6, the J gene TRBJ2-1; 12 bases agree with TRBD2. The CDR3 runs to 15 residues. Looked up from germline, CDR1 is MNHNY and CDR2 is SVGAGI (reference sequence). After removal of 6 bases from V and 10 bases from J, the junction contained 10 bases not matched to a gene. This CDR3 reads CASSLARLAGVEQFF. The CDR3 DNA is TGTGCCAGCAGCCTCGCTAGACTAGCGGGAGTAGAGCAGTTCTTC.

This clonotype was seen more than once but under ten times. The chain uses TRBV18 and TRBJ2-5; D is unclear. Germline V gene data show CDR1 as KGHSH and CDR2 as LQKENI. Trimming took off 2 bases at V and 0 bases at J, with 19 bases between the two ends. This CDR3 is 18 amino acids long. CDR3 in DNA: TGTGCCAGCTCACCAGCGGTTTTTCTGGGGTTCTACCAAGAGACCCAGTACTTC. Its protein is CASSPAVFLGFYQETQYF. Filled out from reference TRBV18 and TRBJ2-5, the complete variable domain reads NAGVMQNPRHLVRRRGQEARLRCSPMKGHSHVYWYRQLPEEGLKFMVYLQKENIIDESGMPKERFSAEFPKEGPSILRIQQVVRGDSAAYFCASSPAVFLGFYQETQYFGPGTRLLVL.

This CDR3 is CASSEEGAQNNSPLHF. CDR3 DNA sequence: TGTGCCAGCAGCGAGGAGGGGGCGCAGAATAATTCACCCCTCCACTTT. This chain uses TRBV3-1 with TRBJ1-6, with 7 bases that match TRBD1. The CDR3 length is 16 residues. In germline, CDR1 is LGHDT, CDR2 YNNKEL (reference sequence). The V and J ends lost 5 bases and 5 bases, in that order; junction bases with no gene match: 9.

The J gene is TRBJ2-4, the V gene TRBV5-1, with TRBD2 matching over 7 bases. This CDR3 region has 15 residues. J gave up 6 bases and V 4 bases, and 10 bases lay outside the gene matches. Germline V CDR1 and CDR2: SGHRS, YFSETQ. CDR3: CASSPSGLAVNIQYF. CDR3 nucleotides: TGCGCCAGCAGCCCATCGGGGCTAGCGGTAAACATTCAGTACTTC.

This rearrangement joins TRBV11-3 to TRBJ2-1, with 10 positions matching TRBD2. V gave up 5 bases and J gave up 7 bases; unmatched junction bases: 17. The germline gives CDR1 SGHNT, CDR2 YENEEA. The CDR3 extends over 18 amino acids. The chain's CDR3 is CASSIGTPAGGPLNEQFF. The CDR3 nucleotides are TGTGCCAGCAGCATTGGGACCCCAGCGGGAGGGCCATTGAATGAGCAGTTCTTC.

The V call is TRBV9, the J call TRBJ1-1; TRBD1 is a possible D gene (6 bases). V was clipped by 5 bases and J by 6 bases, with 17 bases between them. CDR3 length: 14 amino acids. From germline, CDR1 is SGDLS and CDR2 YYNGEE. In DNA, the CDR3 is TGTGCCAGCAGTACAGGGATTGGGGTCGCTGAAGCTTTCTTT. Translation gives CASSTGIGVAEAFF.

This clonotype appeared many times. This chain connects TRBV5-1 to TRBJ2-7; the match to TRBD1 covers 7 bases. This CDR3 spans 15 amino acids. J lost 3 bases, V lost 0 bases, and 6 bases had no gene match. In germline, CDR1 is SGHRS, CDR2 YFSETQ. CDR3 sequence (DNA): TGCGCCAGCAGCTTGGCCAGGGACAGTTACTACGAGCAGTACTTC. Its translation is CASSLARDSYYEQYF.

Only a few counts were recorded for this clonotype. The chain employs TRBV10-3 and TRBJ1-1; D perhaps matches TRBD1 (6 bases). Looked up from germline, CDR1 is ENHRY and CDR2 is SYGVKD. Trimming left V 8 bases short and J 0 bases short, with 19 bases between. This CDR3 has 16 residues. CDR3 sequence: CAIATGAERMNTEAFF. In nucleotides, the CDR3 is TGTGCCATCGCTACGGGGGCCGAACGAATGAACACTGAAGCTTTCTTT.

About this clonotype itself: An end of the junction does not agree with germline; a read error may underlie this. The chain employs TRBV12-3 or TRBV12-4 and TRBJ2-5, with D tentatively TRBD1 or TRBD2 (5 bases each). The J call is in doubt because the DNA end fits TRBJ2-7 better. The CDR3 spans 12 residues. CDR3 bases: TGTGCCTGCAGTTTAATGGGGGACGAGCAGTACTTC. Amino acid sequence: CACSLMGDEQYF.

V usage is TRBV6-5 and J usage is TRBJ2-1, with TRBD1 matching over 11 bases. Per the germline V gene, CDR1 is MNHEY and CDR2 is SVGAGI. V lost 2 bases to trimming and J lost 8 bases; unmatched junction nucleotides: 5. This CDR3 has 15 residues. The CDR3 reads CASSYSGQGAHEQFF. The CDR3 DNA sequence: TGTGCCAGCAGTTACAGTGGACAGGGGGCCCATGAGCAGTTCTTC.

There are a few counts of this clonotype. The chain links TRBV20-1 to TRBJ2-3; the D gene is possibly TRBD2 (5 bases). With 6 bases removed from V and 3 bases from J, the gap between germline ends came to 19 bases. Germline CDR1 DFQATT, CDR2 SNEGSKA (reference sequence). The CDR3 covers 15 residues. The CDR3 DNA reads as TGCAGTGCCCGCGGGCGGCGGTCCCAGACAGATACGCAGTATTTT. Its translation: CSARGRRSQTDTQYF.

Many counts were recorded for this clonotype. This sequence joins TRBV13 and TRBJ2-7, with 7 bases lining up with TRBD2. The V gene end was trimmed by 5 bases and the J gene end by 3 bases; junction bases not matched to a gene: 10. Germline V CDR1 and CDR2: PRHDT, FYEKMQ (reference sequence). The CDR3 sequence is 15 residues long. The CDR3 sequence is CASSPSGATYYEQYF. The CDR3 coding sequence is TGTGCCAGCAGCCCCAGCGGGGCAACCTACTACGAGCAGTACTTC.

The chain employs TRBV2 and TRBJ2-7; 11 bases agree with TRBD2. CDR1 is SNHLY, CDR2 FYNNEI, per germline. CDR3 length equals 16 residues. J was trimmed by 0 bases and V by 4 bases; bases with no gene match: 5. The CDR3 DNA reads TGTGCCAGCAGTGGATCTAGCGGGGGGAGCTCCTACGAGCAGTACTTC. Translating gives CASSGSSGGSSYEQYF.

The chain uses TRBV27 and TRBJ2-5; no firm D call. From germline, CDR1 is MNHEY and CDR2 SMNVEV (reference sequence). The CDR3 runs to 13 residues. The CDR3 DNA follows: TGTGTCACAGCACGAGGTGTTTGGGAGACCCAGTACTTC. Protein: CVTARGVWETQYF.

The chain combines TRBV7-2 with TRBJ1-5, with 8 bases identical to TRBD1. Trimming took 5 bases from V and 2 from J; bases not matched to a gene: 8. The CDR3 is 16 residues long. The germline V gene encodes CDR1 SGHTA and CDR2 FQGNSA. The CDR3 sequence is CASSARGRSGNQPQHF. The DNA of the CDR3 is TGTGCCAGCAGCGCCAGGGGGCGGAGCGGCAATCAGCCCCAGCATTTT.

This clonotype was detected only a few times. The rearrangement joins TRBV12-3 or TRBV12-4 to TRBJ1-6; possibly TRBD1 for D (6 bases). This CDR3 region has 14 residues. Trimming shortened V by 5 bases and J by 7 bases, and 12 bases separated the two germline ends. Written as DNA, the CDR3 is TGTGCCAGCAGTCCCGGGACATTAAATTCACCCCTCCACTTT. This codes for CASSPGTLNSPLHF.

Only one count was recorded for this clonotype. This sequence joins TRBV10-3 and TRBJ2-7; D remains unclear. Trimming cost V 7 bases and J 2 bases, with 6 bases left between them. Germline values: CDR1 ENHRY, CDR2 SYGVKD. This CDR3 is built from 11 residues. The CDR3 nucleotides read TGTGCCATCATTCCACCCTACGAGCAGTACTTC. Its protein product is CAIIPPYEQYF.